This TCR beta chain emerged from a study of cytomegalovirus exposure and HLA in healthy donors. Although they were nominally healthy when sampled, donors likely had unrecorded immune exposures. It was with 60 Vbeta and 13 Jbeta primers that the PCR ran. TCRdb's copy holds only in-frame clones and misses some; the assay was immunoSEQ multiplex PCR. The sample has roughly 110,000 clones, about 76% seen once. Trimming pared 7 bases from V and 9 bases from J, leaving 25 bases between. The CDR3 is made up of 16 amino acids. CDR1 is SEHNR, CDR2 FQNEAQ, per germline (reference sequence). With respect to this clone: Its antigen is as yet unknown.

Study-wide results and limits: It was reported in a later analysis that an Asian-associated ancestry cluster showed fewer N-insertions than the roughly 670-donor mean.

This clonotype originated in a man aged 25-45 years in good health and CMV-seropositive. The chain uses TRBV7-9 and TRBJ2-1; TRBD2 might be the D (6 bases). Sample: PBMCs. This CDR3 reads CASTLVGGVGGGEQFF. As DNA, the CDR3 is TGTGCCAGCACCCTCGTGGGGGGTGTGGGTGGGGGTGAGCAGTTCTTC.